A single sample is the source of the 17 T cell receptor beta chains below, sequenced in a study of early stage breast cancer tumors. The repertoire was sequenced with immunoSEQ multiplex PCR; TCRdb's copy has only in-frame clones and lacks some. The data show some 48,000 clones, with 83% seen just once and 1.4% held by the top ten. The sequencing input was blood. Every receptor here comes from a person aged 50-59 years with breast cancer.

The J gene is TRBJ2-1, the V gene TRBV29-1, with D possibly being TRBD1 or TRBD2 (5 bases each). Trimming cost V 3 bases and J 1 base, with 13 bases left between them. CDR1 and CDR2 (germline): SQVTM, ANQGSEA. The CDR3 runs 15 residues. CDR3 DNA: TGCAGCGTTGAGAGGGACGGGTATTCCTACAATGAGCAGTTCTTC. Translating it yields CSVERDGYSYNEQFF.

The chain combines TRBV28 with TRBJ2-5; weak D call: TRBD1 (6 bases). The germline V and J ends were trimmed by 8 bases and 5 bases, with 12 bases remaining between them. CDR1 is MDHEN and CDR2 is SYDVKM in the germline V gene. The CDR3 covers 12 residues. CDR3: CASAGQGETQYF. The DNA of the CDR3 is TGTGCCAGCGCAGGGCAGGGGGAGACCCAGTACTTC.

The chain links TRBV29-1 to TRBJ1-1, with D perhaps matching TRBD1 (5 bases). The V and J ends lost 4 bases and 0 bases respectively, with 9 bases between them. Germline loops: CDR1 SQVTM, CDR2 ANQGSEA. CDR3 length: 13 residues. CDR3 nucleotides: TGCAGCGTTGTTCGGGGGATGAACACTGAAGCTTTCTTT. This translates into CSVVRGMNTEAFF.

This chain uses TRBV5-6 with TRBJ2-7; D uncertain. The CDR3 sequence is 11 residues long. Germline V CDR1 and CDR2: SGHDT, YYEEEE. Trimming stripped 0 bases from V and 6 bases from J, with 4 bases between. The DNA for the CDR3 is TGTGCCAGCAGCTTGGCCCTCGAGCAGTACTTC. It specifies CASSLALEQYF.

CDR3: CSGRQAPGEAFF. CDR3 nucleotide sequence: TGCAGCGGCCGACAGGCTCCCGGTGAAGCTTTCTTT. The chain is built from TRBV29-1 and TRBJ1-1, with D tentatively TRBD1 (6 bases). V was trimmed by 7 bases and J by 7 bases, leaving 16 bases between them. CDR1 is SQVTM, CDR2 ANQGSEA, per germline. The CDR3 is made up of 12 amino acids. Drawing the rest from reference TRBV29-1 and TRBJ1-1, the complete variable domain is SAVISQKPSRDICQRGTSLTIQCQVDSQVTMMFWYRQQPGQSLTLIATANQGSEATYESGFVIDKFPISRPNLTFSTLTVSNMSPEDSSIYLCSGRQAPGEAFFGQGTRLTVV.

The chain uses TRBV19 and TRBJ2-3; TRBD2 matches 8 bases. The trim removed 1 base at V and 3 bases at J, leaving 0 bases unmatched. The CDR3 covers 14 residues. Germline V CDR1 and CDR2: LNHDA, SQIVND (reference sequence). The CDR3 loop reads CASSIAGGTDTQYF. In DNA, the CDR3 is TGTGCCAGTAGTATAGCGGGAGGGACAGATACGCAGTATTTT.

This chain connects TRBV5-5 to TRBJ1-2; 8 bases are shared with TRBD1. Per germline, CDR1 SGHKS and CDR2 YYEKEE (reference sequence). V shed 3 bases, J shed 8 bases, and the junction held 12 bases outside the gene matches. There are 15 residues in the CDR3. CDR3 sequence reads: CASSSWTGSTGGYTF. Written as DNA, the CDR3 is TGTGCCAGCAGCTCCTGGACAGGGTCTACCGGGGGCTACACCTTC.

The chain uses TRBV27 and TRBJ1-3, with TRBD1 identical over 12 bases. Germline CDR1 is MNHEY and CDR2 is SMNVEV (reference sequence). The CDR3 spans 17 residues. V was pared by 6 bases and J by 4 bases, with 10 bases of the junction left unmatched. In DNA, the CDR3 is TGTGCCAGCAGCTCTCCCGGGACAGGGGGCGAAGGAAACACCATATATTTT. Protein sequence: CASSSPGTGGEGNTIYF.

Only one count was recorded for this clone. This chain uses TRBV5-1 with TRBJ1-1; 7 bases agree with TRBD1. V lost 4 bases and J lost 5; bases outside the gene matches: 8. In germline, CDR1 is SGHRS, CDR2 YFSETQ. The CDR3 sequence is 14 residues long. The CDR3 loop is CASSPGQARTEAFF. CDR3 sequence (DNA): TGCGCCAGCAGCCCAGGACAGGCGAGGACTGAAGCTTTCTTT.

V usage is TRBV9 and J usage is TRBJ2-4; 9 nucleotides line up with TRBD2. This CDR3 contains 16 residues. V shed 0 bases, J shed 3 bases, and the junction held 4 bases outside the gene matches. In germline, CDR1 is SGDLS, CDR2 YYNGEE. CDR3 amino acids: CASSVEASGIKNIQYF. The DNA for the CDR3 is TGTGCCAGCAGCGTAGAGGCTAGCGGGATCAAAAACATTCAGTACTTC.

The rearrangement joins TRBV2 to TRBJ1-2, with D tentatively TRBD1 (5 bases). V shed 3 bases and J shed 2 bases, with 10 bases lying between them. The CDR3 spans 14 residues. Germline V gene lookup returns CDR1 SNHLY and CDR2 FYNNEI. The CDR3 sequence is CASSDGRANYGYTF. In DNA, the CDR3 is TGTGCCAGCAGTGACGGCAGGGCGAACTATGGCTACACCTTC.

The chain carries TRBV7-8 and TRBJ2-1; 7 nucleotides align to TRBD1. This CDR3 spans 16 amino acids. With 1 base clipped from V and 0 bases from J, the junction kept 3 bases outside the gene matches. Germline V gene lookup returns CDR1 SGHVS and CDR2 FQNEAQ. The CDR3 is CASSLEGASSYNEQFF. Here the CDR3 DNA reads TGTGCCAGCAGCTTAGAGGGGGCTAGCTCCTACAATGAGCAGTTCTTC.

The CDR3 DNA follows: TGTGCCAGCAGCGTTAAACGAGGAGGAGAGACCCAGTACTTC. It yields the protein CASSVKRGGETQYF. The gene calls are TRBV7-2 and TRBJ2-5; a weak D match, TRBD2 (5 bases). V was pared by 5 bases and J by 4 bases, with 14 bases between. The CDR3 contains 14 residues. Germline CDR1 and CDR2: SGHTA and FQGNSA.

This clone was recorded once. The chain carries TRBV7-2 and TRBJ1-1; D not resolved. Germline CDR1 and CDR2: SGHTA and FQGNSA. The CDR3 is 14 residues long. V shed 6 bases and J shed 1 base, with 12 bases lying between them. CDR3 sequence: CASSKQLQNTEAFF. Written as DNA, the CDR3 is TGTGCCAGCAGTAAACAGCTTCAGAACACTGAAGCTTTCTTT.

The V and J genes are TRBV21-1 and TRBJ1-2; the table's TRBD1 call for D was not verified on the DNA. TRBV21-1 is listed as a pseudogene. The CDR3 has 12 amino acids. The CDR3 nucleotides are TGTGCCAGCAGCGCCCGGACACGAAGCTACACCTTC. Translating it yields CASSARTRSYTF.

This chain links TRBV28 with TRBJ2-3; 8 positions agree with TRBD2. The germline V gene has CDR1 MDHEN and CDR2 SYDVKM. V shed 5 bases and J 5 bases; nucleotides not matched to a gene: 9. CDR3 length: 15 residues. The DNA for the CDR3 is TGTGCCAGCAGTACCGGGACTAGTCGGTTAGATACGCAGTATTTT. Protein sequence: CASSTGTSRLDTQYF.

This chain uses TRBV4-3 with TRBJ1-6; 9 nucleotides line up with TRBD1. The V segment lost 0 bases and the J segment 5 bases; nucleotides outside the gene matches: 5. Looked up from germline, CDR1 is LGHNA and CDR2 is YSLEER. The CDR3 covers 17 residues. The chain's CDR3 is CASSQDIRTGDNSPLHF. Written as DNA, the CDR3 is TGCGCCAGCAGCCAAGATATCCGGACAGGGGATAATTCACCCCTCCACTTT.